This T cell receptor (beta chain) was sequenced in a study of shared clonotypes between healthy human individuals. Germline loops: CDR1 SEHNR, CDR2 FQNEAQ (reference sequence). Trimming took off 5 bases at V and 2 bases at J, with 11 bases between the two ends. CDR3 length equals 14 residues. Data came from immunoSEQ multiplex PCR; TCRdb stores just in-frame clones and leaves some out. The sample shows some 900,000 clones, about 80% of them seen only once. The receptor's source is a man aged 18 to 30 in good health. The chain recombines TRBV7-9 with TRBJ2-3, with D tentatively TRBD2 (5 bases). Sequencing was carried out using memory CD4+ T cells sorted from blood. Subset given: CD45RA-negative fraction. CDR3 in DNA: TGTGCCAGCAGCACAAGAGGGATCACAGATACGCAGTATTTT. Its protein is CASSTRGITDTQYF.